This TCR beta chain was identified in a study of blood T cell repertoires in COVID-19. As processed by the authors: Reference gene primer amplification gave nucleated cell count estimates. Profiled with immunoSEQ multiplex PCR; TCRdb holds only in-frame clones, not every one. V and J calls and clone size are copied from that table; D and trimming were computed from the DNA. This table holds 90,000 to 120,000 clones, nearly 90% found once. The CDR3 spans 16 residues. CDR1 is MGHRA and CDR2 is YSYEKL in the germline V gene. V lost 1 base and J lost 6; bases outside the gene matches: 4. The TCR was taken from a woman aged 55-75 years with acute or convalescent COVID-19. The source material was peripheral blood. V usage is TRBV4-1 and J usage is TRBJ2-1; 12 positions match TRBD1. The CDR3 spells CASSQVGTGGSNEQFF. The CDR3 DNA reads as TGCGCCAGCAGCCAAGTGGGGACAGGGGGCTCCAATGAGCAGTTCTTC.